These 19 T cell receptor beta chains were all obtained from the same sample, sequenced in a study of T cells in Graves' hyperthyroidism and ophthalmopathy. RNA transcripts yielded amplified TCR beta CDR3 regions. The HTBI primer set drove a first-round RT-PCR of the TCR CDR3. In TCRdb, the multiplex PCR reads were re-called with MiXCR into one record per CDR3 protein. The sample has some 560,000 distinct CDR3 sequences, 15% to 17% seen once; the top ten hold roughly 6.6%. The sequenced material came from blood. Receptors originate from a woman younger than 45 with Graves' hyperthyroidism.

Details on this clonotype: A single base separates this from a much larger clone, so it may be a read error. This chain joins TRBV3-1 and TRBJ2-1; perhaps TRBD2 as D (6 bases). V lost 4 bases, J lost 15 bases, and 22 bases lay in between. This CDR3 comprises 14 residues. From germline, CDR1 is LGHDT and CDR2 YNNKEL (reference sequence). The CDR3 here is CASSLGSGASGGFF. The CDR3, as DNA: TGTGCCAGCAGCCTGGGATCTGGCGCGTCCGGGGGGTTCTTC.

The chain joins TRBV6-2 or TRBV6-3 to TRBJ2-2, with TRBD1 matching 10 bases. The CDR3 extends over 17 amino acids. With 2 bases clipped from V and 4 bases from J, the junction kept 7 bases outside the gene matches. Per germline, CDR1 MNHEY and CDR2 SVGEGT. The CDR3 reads CASSYSRQGAGTGELFF. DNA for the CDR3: TGTGCCAGCAGTTACAGTAGACAGGGGGCAGGCACCGGGGAGCTGTTTTTT.

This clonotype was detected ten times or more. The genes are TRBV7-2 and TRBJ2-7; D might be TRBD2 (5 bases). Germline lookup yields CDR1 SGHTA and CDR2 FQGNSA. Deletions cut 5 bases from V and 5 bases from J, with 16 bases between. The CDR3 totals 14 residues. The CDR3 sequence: CASSALRSRDEQYF. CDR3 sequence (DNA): TGTGCCAGCAGCGCCCTGCGGTCGAGGGACGAGCAGTACTTC.

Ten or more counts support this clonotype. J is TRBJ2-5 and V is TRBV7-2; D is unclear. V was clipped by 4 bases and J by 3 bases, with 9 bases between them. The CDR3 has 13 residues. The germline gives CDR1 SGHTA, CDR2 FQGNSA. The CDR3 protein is CASSSSREETQYF. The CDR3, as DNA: TGTGCCAGCAGCTCAAGTAGGGAAGAGACCCAGTACTTC.

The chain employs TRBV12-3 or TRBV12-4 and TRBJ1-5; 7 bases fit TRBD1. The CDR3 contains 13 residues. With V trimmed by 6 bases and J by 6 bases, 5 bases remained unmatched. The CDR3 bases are TGTGCCAGCAGCCAGACAGGGCTTCAGCCCCAGCATTTT. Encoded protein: CASSQTGLQPQHF.

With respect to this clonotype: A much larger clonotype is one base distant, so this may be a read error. CDR3 amino acids: CASYRDSATNEKLFF. DNA for the CDR3: TGTGCCAGCTACCGGGACAGCGCAACTAATGAAAAACTGTTTTTT. The rearrangement uses TRBV2 and TRBJ1-4; 7 bases match TRBD1. The CDR3 has 15 amino acids. V lost 8 bases to trimming and J lost 0 bases; unmatched junction nucleotides: 6. Germline CDR1 SNHLY, CDR2 FYNNEI.

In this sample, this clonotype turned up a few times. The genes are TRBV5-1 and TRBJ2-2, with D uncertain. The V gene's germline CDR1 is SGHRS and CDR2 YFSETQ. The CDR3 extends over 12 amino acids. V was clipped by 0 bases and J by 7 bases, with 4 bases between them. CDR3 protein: CASSLADGELFF. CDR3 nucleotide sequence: TGCGCCAGCAGCTTGGCCGACGGGGAGCTGTTTTTT.

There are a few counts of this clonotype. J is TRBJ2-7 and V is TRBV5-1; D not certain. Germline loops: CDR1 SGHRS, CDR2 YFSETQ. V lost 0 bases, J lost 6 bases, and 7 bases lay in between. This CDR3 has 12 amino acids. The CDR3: CASSLADGEQYF. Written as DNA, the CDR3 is TGCGCCAGCAGCTTGGCCGACGGCGAGCAGTACTTC. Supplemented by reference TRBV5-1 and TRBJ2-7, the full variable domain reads KAGVTQTPRYLIKTRGQQVTLSCSPISGHRSVSWYQQTPGQGLQFLFEYFSETQRNKGNFPGRFSGRQFSNSRSEMNVSTLELGDSALYLCASSLADGEQYFGPGTRLTVT.

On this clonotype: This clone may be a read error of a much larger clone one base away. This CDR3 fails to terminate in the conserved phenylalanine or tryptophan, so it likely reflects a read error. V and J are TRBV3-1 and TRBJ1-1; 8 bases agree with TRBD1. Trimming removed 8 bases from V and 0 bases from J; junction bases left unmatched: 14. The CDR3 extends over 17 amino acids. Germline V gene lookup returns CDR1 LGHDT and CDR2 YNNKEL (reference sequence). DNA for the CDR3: TGTGCCAGCTCACCATTCGATAACAGGGGGATGAACACTGAAGCTTTCCTT. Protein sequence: CASSPFDNRGMNTEAFL.

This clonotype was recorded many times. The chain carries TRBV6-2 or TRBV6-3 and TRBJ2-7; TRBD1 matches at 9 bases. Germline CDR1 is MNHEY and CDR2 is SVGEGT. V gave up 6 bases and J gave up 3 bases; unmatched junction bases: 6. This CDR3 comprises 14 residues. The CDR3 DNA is TGTGCCAGCAGAGACACAGGGGGCGGCTACGAGCAGTACTTC. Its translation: CASRDTGGGYEQYF.

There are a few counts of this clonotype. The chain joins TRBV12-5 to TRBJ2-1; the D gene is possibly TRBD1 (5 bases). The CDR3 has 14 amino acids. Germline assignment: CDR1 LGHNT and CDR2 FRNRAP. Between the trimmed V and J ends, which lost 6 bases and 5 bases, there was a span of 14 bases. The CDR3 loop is CASGLRGPHNEQFF. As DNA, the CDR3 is TGTGCTAGTGGCCTTAGGGGCCCCCACAATGAGCAGTTCTTC.

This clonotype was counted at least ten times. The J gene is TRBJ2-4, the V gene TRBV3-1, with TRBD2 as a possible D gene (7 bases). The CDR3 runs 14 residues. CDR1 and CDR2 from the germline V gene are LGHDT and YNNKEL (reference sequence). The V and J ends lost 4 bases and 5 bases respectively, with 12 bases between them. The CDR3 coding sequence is TGTGCCAGCAGCCCAACGGGGGGCCAAAACATTCAGTACTTC. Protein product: CASSPTGGQNIQYF.

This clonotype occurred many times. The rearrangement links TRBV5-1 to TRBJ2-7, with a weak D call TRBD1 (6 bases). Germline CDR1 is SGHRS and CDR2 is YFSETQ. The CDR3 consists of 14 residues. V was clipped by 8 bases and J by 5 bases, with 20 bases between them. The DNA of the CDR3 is TGCGCCAGTCAAAAATGGCAGGGGTCCCACGAGCAGTACTTC. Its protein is CASQKWQGSHEQYF.

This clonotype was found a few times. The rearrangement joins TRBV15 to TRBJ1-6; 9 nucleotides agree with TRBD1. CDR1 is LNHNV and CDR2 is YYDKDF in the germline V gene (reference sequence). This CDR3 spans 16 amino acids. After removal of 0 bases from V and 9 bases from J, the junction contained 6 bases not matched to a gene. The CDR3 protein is CATSRDLDRGASPLHF. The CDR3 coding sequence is TGTGCCACCAGCAGAGATCTCGACAGGGGGGCTTCACCCCTCCACTTT.

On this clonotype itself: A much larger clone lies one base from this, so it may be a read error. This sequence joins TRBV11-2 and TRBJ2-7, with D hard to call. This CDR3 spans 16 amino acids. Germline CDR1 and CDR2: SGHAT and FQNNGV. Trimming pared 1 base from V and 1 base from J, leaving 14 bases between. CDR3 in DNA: TGTGCCAGCAGCTTAGGTCCGGCCGGCCAATCCTACGAGCAGTACTTC. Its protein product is CASSLGPAGQSYEQYF.

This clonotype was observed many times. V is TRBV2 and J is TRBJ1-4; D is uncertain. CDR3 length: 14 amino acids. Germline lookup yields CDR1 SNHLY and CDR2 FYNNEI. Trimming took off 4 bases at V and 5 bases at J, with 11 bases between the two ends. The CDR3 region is CASSVPGLNEKLFF. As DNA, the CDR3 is TGTGCCAGCAGTGTGCCTGGGTTAAATGAAAAACTGTTTTTT.

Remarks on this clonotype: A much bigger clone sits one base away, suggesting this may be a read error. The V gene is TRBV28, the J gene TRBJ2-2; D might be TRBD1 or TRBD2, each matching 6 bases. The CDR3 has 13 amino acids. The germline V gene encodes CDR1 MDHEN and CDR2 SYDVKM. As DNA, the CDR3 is TGTGCCAGCACCTCCTGGGGGGCCGGGGAGCTGGTTTTT. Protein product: CASTSWGAGELVF.

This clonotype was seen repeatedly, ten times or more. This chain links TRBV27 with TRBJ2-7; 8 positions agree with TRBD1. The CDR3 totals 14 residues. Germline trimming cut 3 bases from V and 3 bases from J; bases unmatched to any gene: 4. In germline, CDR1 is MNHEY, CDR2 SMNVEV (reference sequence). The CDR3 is CASSFRTGSYEQYF. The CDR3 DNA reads TGTGCCAGCAGTTTCAGGACAGGGAGCTACGAGCAGTACTTC.

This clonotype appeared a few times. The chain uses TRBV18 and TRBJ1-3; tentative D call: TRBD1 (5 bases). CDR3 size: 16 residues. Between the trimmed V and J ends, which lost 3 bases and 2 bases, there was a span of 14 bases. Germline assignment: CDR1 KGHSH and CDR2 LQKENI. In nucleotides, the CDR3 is TGTGCCAGCTCACCCCAGGGTGCCGTCGCTGGAAACACCATATATTTT. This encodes CASSPQGAVAGNTIYF.